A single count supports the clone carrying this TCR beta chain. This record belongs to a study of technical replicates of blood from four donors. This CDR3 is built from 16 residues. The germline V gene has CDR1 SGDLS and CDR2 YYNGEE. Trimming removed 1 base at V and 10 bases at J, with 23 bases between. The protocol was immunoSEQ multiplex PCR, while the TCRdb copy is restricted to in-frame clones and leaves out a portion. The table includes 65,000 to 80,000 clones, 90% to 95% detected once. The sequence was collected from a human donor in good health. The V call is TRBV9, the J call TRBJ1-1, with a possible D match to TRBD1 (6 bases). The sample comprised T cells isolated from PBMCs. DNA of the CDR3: TGTGCCAGCAGCGTAACAGATGTACCGGATCTCAGGGGAGCTTTCTTT. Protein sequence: CASSVTDVPDLRGAFF.